Below, 21 T cell receptor beta chains from the same sample are listed, as sequenced in a study of OX40 agonist ivuxolimab in advanced cancers. TCRdb keeps only in-frame clones here, not all; method: immunoSEQ multiplex PCR. The sample lists around 14,000 clones, 93% seen once, with approximately 23% in the top ten. The input for sequencing was CD4+ or CD8+ T cells sorted from blood, taken in a trial of the OX40 agonist ivuxolimab. The origin of the receptors is an adult with an advanced solid tumor such as melanoma, head and neck, liver or kidney cancer.

The rearrangement uses TRBV11-2 and TRBJ2-7; 11 nucleotides line up with TRBD2. J lost 4 bases, V lost 3 bases, and 5 bases had no gene match. Germline V gene lookup returns CDR1 SGHAT and CDR2 FQNNGV. CDR3 length equals 15 residues. CDR3 residues: CASSLGLAASYEQYF. CDR3 DNA: TGTGCCAGCAGCTTGGGACTAGCGGCGAGTTACGAGCAGTACTTC.

The chain has TRBV27 and TRBJ2-7, with D hard to call. The CDR3 has 15 amino acids. V lost 5 bases, J lost 7 bases, and 21 bases lay in between. The germline CDR1 and CDR2 sequences are MNHEY and SMNVEV (reference sequence). The CDR3 sequence: CASSPFHLTSREQYF. DNA for the CDR3: TGTGCCAGCAGTCCCTTCCATCTTACGTCTCGGGAGCAGTACTTC.

V gene TRBV2 combines with J gene TRBJ2-4, with D possibly matching TRBD2 (6 bases). The CDR3 is 14 residues long. In germline, CDR1 is SNHLY, CDR2 FYNNEI. Trimming stripped 5 bases from V and 3 bases from J, with 11 bases between. In DNA form, the CDR3 reads TGTGCCAGCAGTTCTGCGGGGAGCAAAAACATTCAGTACTTC. Translated, it gives CASSSAGSKNIQYF.

This clone is a singleton in its sample. The chain links TRBV19 to TRBJ1-1; D is unresolved. Between the trimmed V and J ends, which lost 8 bases and 4 bases, there was a span of 11 bases. CDR1 LNHDA and CDR2 SQIVND come from the germline V gene (reference sequence). The CDR3 runs to 12 residues. The CDR3 loop reads CASHHEGTEAFF. DNA of the CDR3: TGTGCCAGTCATCATGAGGGCACTGAAGCTTTCTTT.

This sequence joins TRBV28 and TRBJ2-6, with 7 bases that match TRBD1. With 6 bases clipped from V and 0 bases from J, the junction kept 5 bases outside the gene matches. The CDR3 contains 16 residues. The germline gives CDR1 MDHEN, CDR2 SYDVKM. CDR3 bases: TGTGCCAGCAGCTCGGGACAGCTCTCTGGGGCCAACGTCCTGACTTTC. As protein: CASSSGQLSGANVLTF.

This clone was detected only once. This chain joins TRBV6-6 and TRBJ2-7, with D perhaps being TRBD1 or TRBD2 (6 bases each). Trimming stripped 2 bases from V and 3 bases from J, with 11 bases between. From germline, CDR1 is MNHNY and CDR2 SVGAGI (reference sequence). This CDR3 has 14 amino acids. CDR3 sequence: CASSYEGGRYEQYF. The CDR3 region has the DNA TGTGCCAGCAGTTACGAGGGGGGCCGCTACGAGCAGTACTTC.

The chain links TRBV19 to TRBJ1-1; the D gene is possibly TRBD1 (6 bases). The V gene's germline CDR1 is LNHDA and CDR2 SQIVND (reference sequence). The V end lost 3 bases, the J end lost 4 bases, and 12 bases lay between the germline ends. The CDR3 length is 14 residues. CDR3 in amino acids: CASSMTGAFTEAFF. The CDR3 region has the DNA TGTGCCAGTAGTATGACGGGGGCGTTCACTGAAGCTTTCTTT.

This clone was detected once. This chain connects TRBV4-2 to TRBJ2-7; D is unclear. Germline CDR1 is LGHNA and CDR2 is YNFKEQ. Between the trimmed V and J ends, which lost 0 bases and 0 bases, there was a span of 15 bases. The CDR3 has 17 residues. The CDR3, as DNA: TGTGCCAGCAGCCAAGATAACGGCCAACTTTTCTCCTACGAGCAGTACTTC. Protein sequence: CASSQDNGQLFSYEQYF.

The chain uses TRBV30 and TRBJ1-6, with 9 bases fitting TRBD1. The V and J ends lost 2 bases and 7 bases, in that order; junction bases with no gene match: 3. The CDR3 length is 14 residues. The germline gives CDR1 GTSNPN, CDR2 SVGIG (reference sequence). CDR3 sequence: CAWSTGTGNSPLHF. CDR3 coding DNA: TGTGCCTGGAGTACCGGGACAGGGAATTCACCCCTCCACTTT.

This rearrangement joins TRBV9 to TRBJ2-2, with 9 bases identical to TRBD2. The CDR3 is made up of 21 amino acids. Germline CDR1 and CDR2: SGDLS and YYNGEE. Trimming removed 4 bases from V and 5 bases from J; junction bases left unmatched: 24. CDR3: CASSSPRGASSSGVRTGELFF. CDR3 coding DNA: TGTGCCAGCAGCTCCCCGCGGGGAGCATCGTCTAGCGGGGTGCGTACCGGGGAGCTGTTTTTT.

The chain combines TRBV20-1 with TRBJ2-1, with D maybe TRBD2 (6 bases). Trimming cost V 3 bases and J 7 bases, with 7 bases left between them. Looked up from germline, CDR1 is DFQATT and CDR2 is SNEGSKA (reference sequence). CDR3 length: 11 residues. This CDR3 is CSAREGNEQFF. CDR3 in DNA: TGCAGTGCTAGGGAGGGGAATGAGCAGTTCTTC.

The gene calls are TRBV2 and TRBJ2-3; 8 bases align to TRBD2. CDR1 is SNHLY, CDR2 FYNNEI, per germline. V lost 5 bases to trimming and J lost 7 bases; unmatched junction nucleotides: 5. This CDR3 has 13 residues. This chain's CDR3 is CASSLAGPNTQYF. CDR3 in DNA: TGTGCCAGCAGTTTAGCGGGGCCGAATACGCAGTATTTT.

This rearrangement joins TRBV6-5 to TRBJ1-2; 8 nucleotides match TRBD1. CDR3 length: 13 amino acids. CDR1 is MNHEY and CDR2 is SVGAGI in the germline V gene. J lost 11 bases, V lost 5 bases, and 10 bases had no gene match. This CDR3 is CASSQGAVLGYTF. CDR3 in DNA: TGTGCCAGCAGTCAGGGGGCGGTTCTCGGTTACACCTTC.

J is TRBJ2-7 and V is TRBV5-1; 7 bases match TRBD1. The V gene end was trimmed by 4 bases and the J gene end by 2 bases; junction bases not matched to a gene: 12. This CDR3 has 16 residues. Germline CDR1 SGHRS, CDR2 YFSETQ. DNA for the CDR3: TGCGCCAGCAGCCCCTTTCCGGGACAGACCACCTACGAGCAGTACTTC. It translates to CASSPFPGQTTYEQYF.

The chain carries TRBV6-1 and TRBJ1-2; 12 bases map to TRBD1. Germline loops: CDR1 MNHNS, CDR2 SASEGT. The CDR3 spans 16 residues. Unmatched junction bases numbered 7, after V lost 0 bases and J lost 8 bases. The CDR3 here is CASSEAPGQGAQGYTF. The CDR3 nucleotides are TGTGCCAGCAGTGAAGCCCCGGGACAGGGGGCCCAAGGCTACACCTTC.

V gene TRBV28 combines with J gene TRBJ2-7, with D unclear. Looked up from germline, CDR1 is MDHEN and CDR2 is SYDVKM. The CDR3 is 14 amino acids. Trimming took 7 bases from V and 3 from J, leaving 16 bases between them. The CDR3 protein is CASNGVLQGYEQYF. The CDR3 DNA follows: TGTGCCAGCAATGGGGTCCTCCAAGGCTACGAGCAGTACTTC. Full variable domain (rest looked up from reference TRBV28 and TRBJ2-7): DVKVTQSSRYLVKRTGEKVFLECVQDMDHENMFWYRQDPGLGLRLIYFSYDVKMKEKGDIPEGYSVSREKKERFSLILESASTNQTSMYLCASNGVLQGYEQYFGPGTRLTVT.

The chain couples TRBV10-2 to TRBJ2-3, with 8 bases matching TRBD2. In germline, CDR1 is WSHSY, CDR2 SAAADI. After removal of 5 bases from V and 0 bases from J, the junction contained 4 bases not matched to a gene. The CDR3 has 15 residues. CDR3 region: CASSPTSESTDTQYF. The CDR3 DNA is TGCGCCAGCAGTCCGACTAGCGAGAGCACAGATACGCAGTATTTT.

V and J are TRBV28 and TRBJ2-2, with 11 positions matching TRBD1. The V gene end was trimmed by 6 bases and the J gene end by 6 bases; junction bases not matched to a gene: 15. In germline, CDR1 is MDHEN, CDR2 SYDVKM. The CDR3 has 18 residues. The CDR3 here is CASSLLYRTGGSSGELFF. Written as DNA, the CDR3 is TGTGCCAGCAGCCTCCTATACCGGACAGGGGGCTCGTCCGGGGAGCTGTTTTTT.

V is TRBV9 and J is TRBJ2-3; 7 nucleotides line up with TRBD1. Germline V gene data show CDR1 as SGDLS and CDR2 as YYNGEE. The V segment lost 2 bases and the J segment 0 bases; nucleotides outside the gene matches: 3. This CDR3 region has 15 residues. For the CDR3, the DNA is TGTGCCAGCAGCGTCGGGACAGCTAGCACAGATACGCAGTATTTT. Translation gives CASSVGTASTDTQYF.

V gene TRBV4-3 combines with J gene TRBJ1-1; TRBD1 matches at 7 bases. The V gene's germline CDR1 is LGHNA and CDR2 YSLEER. This CDR3 is 14 amino acids long. V shed 1 base and J 4 bases; nucleotides not matched to a gene: 3. CDR3 nucleotide sequence: TGCGCCAGCAGCCAAGTGACAGGGATCACTGAAGCTTTCTTT. It specifies CASSQVTGITEAFF.

In DNA, the CDR3 is TGCGCCAGCAGCCAAGATTTAGGGGGCGCCTATGGCTACACCTTC. This sequence encodes CASSQDLGGAYGYTF. This chain joins TRBV4-3 and TRBJ1-2; 7 bases are shared with TRBD1. Unmatched junction bases numbered 5, after V lost 0 bases and J lost 4 bases. From germline, CDR1 is LGHNA and CDR2 YSLEER. The length of the CDR3 is 15 residues.